This T cell receptor beta chain was captured in a study of blood T cells in healthy people across ages. Whole-study findings and limits: Naive CD4+ cell counts and diversity both ran higher in long-lived than in aged donors.

CDR3 length: 15 residues. Germline values: CDR1 SGHTA, CDR2 FQGNSA. V lost 5 bases and J 0 bases, leaving 10 bases between the germline ends. Healthy individuals of Caucasian origin from Russia, aged roughly 6 to 90, served as donors. Using a J-beta primer mix together with a sample-barcoded 5' primer, a second PCR was run for about 7 to 12 cycles. Using its own MiXCR run on the 5' RACE reads, TCRdb lists one record per CDR3 protein. The sample comprises about 1.8 million distinct CDR3 sequences, about 49% of which are singletons, and approximately 2.1% rests with the top ten. Notes on this clonotype: Antigen: not known.

The sequence came from a woman aged 40-49 years in good health. The specimen was blood. The V call is TRBV7-2, the J call TRBJ2-2; D is possibly TRBD1 (6 bases). CDR3 in DNA: TGTGCCAGCAGCCTTCGGACAGCGAACACCGGGGAGCTGTTTTTT. Translation: CASSLRTANTGELFF.